This T cell receptor (beta chain) was found in a study of CD8+ T cells in alopecia areata. Per the germline V gene, CDR1 is SGHVS and CDR2 is FQNEAQ. This CDR3 has 15 residues. Trimming removed 3 bases at V and 8 bases at J, with 17 bases between. RNA, once extracted, was reverse transcribed into cDNA for use as the sequencing template. Method: immunoSEQ multiplex PCR; TCRdb's copy keeps in-frame clones and lacks some. This table has about 130,000 clones, about 47% appearing once. This clone came up a few times. The rearrangement links TRBV7-8 to TRBJ2-4; D possibly matches TRBD1 or TRBD2 (5 bases each). The TCR sequence derives from a human donor with alopecia areata. This sample comprised CD8+ T cells sorted from blood, obtained at week 0. In DNA form, the CDR3 reads TGTGCCAGCAGCTTGCCGGGGACCAAAGGGGACATTCAGTACTTC. Amino acids: CASSLPGTKGDIQYF.